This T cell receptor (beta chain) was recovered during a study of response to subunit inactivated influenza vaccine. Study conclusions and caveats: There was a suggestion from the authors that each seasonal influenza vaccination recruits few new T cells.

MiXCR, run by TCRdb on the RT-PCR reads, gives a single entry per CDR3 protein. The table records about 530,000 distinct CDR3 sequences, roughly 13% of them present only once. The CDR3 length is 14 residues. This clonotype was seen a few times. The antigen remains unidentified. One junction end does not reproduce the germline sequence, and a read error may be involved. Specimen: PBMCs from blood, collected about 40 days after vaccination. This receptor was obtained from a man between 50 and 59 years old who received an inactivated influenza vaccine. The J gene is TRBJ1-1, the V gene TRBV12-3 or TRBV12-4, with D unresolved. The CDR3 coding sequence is TGTGCCAGCAGATTAGGTACCCAGAACACTGAAGCTTTCTTT. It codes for CASRLGTQNTEAFF.